This entry describes one T cell receptor (beta chain). CD8 cells regarded as naive lacked CD45RO, were positively chosen for CCR7, and omitted terminally differentiated effector memory CD45RA+ cells. Donors were healthy HIV-negative adults without recent acute infections or vaccinations. This sample was included in a study of shared clonotypes between healthy human individuals. Study background: Two women and a few men aged 18 to 49 made up the donors.

The CDR3 spans 14 residues. V shed 1 base and J shed 0 bases, with 7 bases lying between them. Germline lookup yields CDR1 MGHRA and CDR2 YSYEKL. Sequencing used immunoSEQ multiplex PCR; TCRdb keeps in-frame clones, though not all of them. The table lists about 580,000 clones, roughly 98% of them singletons. The sequenced sample was naive CD8+ T cells sorted from blood. The chain couples TRBV4-1 to TRBJ2-7; no clear D gene. This TCR came from a man between 25 and 39 years old in good health. The chain's CDR3 is CASSQAGRSYEQYF. CDR3 coding DNA: TGCGCCAGCAGCCAAGCTGGACGCTCCTACGAGCAGTACTTC.